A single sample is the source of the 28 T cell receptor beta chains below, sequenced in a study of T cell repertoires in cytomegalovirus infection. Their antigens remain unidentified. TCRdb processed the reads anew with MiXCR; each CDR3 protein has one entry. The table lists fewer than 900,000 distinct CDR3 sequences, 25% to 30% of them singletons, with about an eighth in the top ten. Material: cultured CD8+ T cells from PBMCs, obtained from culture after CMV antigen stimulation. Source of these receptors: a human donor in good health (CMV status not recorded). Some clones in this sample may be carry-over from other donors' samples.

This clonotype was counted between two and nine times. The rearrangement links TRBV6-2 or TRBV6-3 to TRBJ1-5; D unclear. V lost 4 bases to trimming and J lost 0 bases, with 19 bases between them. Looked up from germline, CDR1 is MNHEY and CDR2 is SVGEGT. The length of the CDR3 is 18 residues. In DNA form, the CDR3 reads TGTGCCAGCAGTTTCCGCGGGCCACGCACGTATAGCAATCAGCCCCAGCATTTT. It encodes CASSFRGPRTYSNQPQHF.

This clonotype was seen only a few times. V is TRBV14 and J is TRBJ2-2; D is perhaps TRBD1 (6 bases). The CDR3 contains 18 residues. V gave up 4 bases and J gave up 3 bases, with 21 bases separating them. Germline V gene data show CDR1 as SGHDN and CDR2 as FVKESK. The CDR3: CASSPIRDTVGDTGELFF. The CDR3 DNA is TGTGCCAGCAGCCCTATCCGGGACACCGTGGGGGACACCGGGGAGCTGTTTTTT.

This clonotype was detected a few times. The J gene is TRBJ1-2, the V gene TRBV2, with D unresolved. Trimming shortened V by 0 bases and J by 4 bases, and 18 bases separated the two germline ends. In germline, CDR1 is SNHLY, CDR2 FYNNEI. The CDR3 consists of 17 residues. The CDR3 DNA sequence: TGTGCCAGCAGTGAAGCGTTGTCGGTCGACGTTTCCTATGGCTACACCTTC. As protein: CASSEALSVDVSYGYTF.

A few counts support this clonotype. CDR3 amino acids: CASSFEVPTNTGELFF. CDR3 in DNA: TGTGCCAGCAGCTTTGAGGTCCCCACGAACACCGGGGAGCTGTTTTTT. The rearrangement joins TRBV7-9 to TRBJ2-2, with unresolved D. This CDR3 contains 16 residues. Trimming took 3 bases from V and 0 from J, leaving 11 bases between them. Germline CDR1 SEHNR, CDR2 FQNEAQ (reference sequence).

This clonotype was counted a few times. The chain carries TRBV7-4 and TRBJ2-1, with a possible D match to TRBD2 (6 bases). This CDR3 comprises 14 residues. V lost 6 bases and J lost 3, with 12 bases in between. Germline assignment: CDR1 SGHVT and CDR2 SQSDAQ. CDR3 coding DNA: TGTGCCAGCAGTTTTGGGACTTACTACAATGAGCAGTTCTTC. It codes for CASSFGTYYNEQFF.

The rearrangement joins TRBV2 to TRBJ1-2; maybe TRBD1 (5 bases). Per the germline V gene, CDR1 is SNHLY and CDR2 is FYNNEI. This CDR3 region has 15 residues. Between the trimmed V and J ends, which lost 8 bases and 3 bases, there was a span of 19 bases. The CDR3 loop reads CASPRGQGRDYGYTF. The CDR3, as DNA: TGTGCCAGCCCGCGAGGGCAGGGTCGAGACTATGGCTACACCTTC.

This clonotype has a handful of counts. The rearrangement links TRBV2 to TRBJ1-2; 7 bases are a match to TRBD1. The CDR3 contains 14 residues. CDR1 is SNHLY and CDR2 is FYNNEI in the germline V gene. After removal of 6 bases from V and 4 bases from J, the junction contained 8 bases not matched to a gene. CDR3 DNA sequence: TGTGCCAGCAGGGGAGGACAGGTTAGCTATGGCTACACCTTC. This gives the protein CASRGGQVSYGYTF. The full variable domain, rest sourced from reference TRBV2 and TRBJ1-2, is EPEVTQTPSHQVTQMGQEVILRCVPISNHLYFYWYRQILGQKVEFLVSFYNNEISEKSEIFDDQFSVERPDGSNFTLKIRSTKLEDSAMYFCASRGGQVSYGYTFGSGTRLTVV.

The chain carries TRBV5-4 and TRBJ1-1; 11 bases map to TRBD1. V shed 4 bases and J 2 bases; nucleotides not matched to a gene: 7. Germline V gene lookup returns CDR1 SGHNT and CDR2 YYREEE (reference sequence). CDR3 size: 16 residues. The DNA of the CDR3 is TGTGCCAGCAGCCCGGACAGGGGGCGACGTAACACTGAAGCTTTCTTT. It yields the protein CASSPDRGRRNTEAFF.

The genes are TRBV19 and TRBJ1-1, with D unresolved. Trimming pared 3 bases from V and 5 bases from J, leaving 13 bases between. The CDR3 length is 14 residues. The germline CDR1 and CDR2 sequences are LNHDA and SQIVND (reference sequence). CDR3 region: CASSMDFLETEAFF. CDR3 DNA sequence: TGTGCCAGTAGTATGGACTTCCTGGAGACTGAAGCTTTCTTT.

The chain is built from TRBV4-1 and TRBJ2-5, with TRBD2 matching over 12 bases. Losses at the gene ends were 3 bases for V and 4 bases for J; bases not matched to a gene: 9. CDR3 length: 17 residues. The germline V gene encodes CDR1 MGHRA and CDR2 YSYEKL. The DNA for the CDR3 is TGCGCCAGCAGCCACCCCTCTAGCGGGGGGGCCCCAGAGACCCAGTACTTC. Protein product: CASSHPSSGGAPETQYF.

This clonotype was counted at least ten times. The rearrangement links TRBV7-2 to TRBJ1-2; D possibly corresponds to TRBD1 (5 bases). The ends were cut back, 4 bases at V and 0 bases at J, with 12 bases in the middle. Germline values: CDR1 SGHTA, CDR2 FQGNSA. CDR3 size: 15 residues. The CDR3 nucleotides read TGTGCCAGCAGCTCGGGGGGGTTAGCTAACTATGGCTACACCTTC. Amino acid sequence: CASSSGGLANYGYTF. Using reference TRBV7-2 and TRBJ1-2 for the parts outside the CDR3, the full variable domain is GAGVSQSPSNKVTEKGKDVELRCDPISGHTALYWYRQSLGQGLEFLIYFQGNSAPDKSGLPSDRFSAERTGGSVSTLTIQRTQQEDSAVYLCASSSGGLANYGYTFGSGTRLTVV.

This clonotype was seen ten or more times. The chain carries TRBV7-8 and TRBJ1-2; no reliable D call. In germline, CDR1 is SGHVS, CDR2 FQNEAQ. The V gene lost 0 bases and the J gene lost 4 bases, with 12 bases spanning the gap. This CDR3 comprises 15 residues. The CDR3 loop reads CASSLATGSSYGYTF. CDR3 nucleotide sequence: TGTGCCAGCAGCTTAGCGACGGGGTCGAGCTATGGCTACACCTTC.

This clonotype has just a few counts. In DNA form, the CDR3 reads TGCGCCAGCAGCCAAGAAGACTTCGATATCTATGGCTACACCTTC. As protein: CASSQEDFDIYGYTF. V gene TRBV4-1 combines with J gene TRBJ1-2; D is uncertain. The CDR3 is 15 residues long. V dropped 0 bases and J dropped 4 bases, with 12 bases sitting between them. Germline CDR1 MGHRA, CDR2 YSYEKL.

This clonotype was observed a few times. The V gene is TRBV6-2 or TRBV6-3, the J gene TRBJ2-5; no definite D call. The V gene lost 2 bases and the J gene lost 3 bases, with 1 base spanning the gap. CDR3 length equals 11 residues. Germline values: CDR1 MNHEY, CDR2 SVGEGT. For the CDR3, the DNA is TGTGCCAGCAGTTACAAAGAGACCCAGTACTTC. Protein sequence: CASSYKETQYF.

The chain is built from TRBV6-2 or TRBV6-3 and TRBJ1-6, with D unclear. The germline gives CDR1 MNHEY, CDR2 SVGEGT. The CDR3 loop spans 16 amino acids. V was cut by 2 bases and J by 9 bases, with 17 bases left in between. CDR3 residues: CASSYTAWGGGSPLHF. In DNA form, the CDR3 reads TGTGCCAGCAGTTACACCGCTTGGGGTGGAGGTTCACCCCTCCACTTT.

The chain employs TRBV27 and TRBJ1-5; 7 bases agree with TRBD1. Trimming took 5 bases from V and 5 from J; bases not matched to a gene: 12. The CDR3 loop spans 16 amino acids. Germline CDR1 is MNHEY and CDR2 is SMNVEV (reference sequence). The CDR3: CASSPLTGWVHQPQHF. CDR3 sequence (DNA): TGTGCCAGCAGTCCTTTGACAGGGTGGGTGCATCAGCCCCAGCATTTT.

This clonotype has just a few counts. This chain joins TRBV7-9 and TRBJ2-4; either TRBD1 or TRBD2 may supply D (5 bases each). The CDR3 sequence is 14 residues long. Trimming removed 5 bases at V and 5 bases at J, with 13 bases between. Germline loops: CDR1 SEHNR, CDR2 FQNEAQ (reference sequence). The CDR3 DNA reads TGTGCCAGCAGCCCTCCCCAGGGACAAAACATTCAGTACTTC. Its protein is CASSPPQGQNIQYF. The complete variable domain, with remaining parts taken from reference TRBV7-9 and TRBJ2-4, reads DTGVSQNPRHKITKRGQNVTFRCDPISEHNRLYWYRQTLGQGPEFLTYFQNEAQLEKSRLLSDRFSAERPKGSFSTLEIQRTEQGDSAMYLCASSPPQGQNIQYFGAGTRLSVL.

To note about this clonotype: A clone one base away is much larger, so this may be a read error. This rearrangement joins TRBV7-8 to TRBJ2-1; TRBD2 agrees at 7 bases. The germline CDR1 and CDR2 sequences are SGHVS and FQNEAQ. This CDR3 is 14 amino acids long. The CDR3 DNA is TGTGCCAGCAGCGAGGCGGGAGCTTACAATGAGCAGTTATTC. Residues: CASSEAGAYNEQLF.

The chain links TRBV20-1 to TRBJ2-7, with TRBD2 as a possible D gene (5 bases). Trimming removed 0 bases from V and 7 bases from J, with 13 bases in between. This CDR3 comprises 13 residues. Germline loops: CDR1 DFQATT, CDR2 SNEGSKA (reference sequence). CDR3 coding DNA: TGCAGTGCTAGAGATCGTCCCCGGGGAGAGCAGTACGTC. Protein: CSARDRPRGEQYV.

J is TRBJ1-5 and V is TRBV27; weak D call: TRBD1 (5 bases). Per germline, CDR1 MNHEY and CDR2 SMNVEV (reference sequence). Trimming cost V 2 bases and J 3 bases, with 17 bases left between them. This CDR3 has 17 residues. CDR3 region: CASSLRGERGLNQPQHF. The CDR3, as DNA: TGTGCCAGCAGTTTACGTGGAGAAAGGGGACTCAATCAGCCCCAGCATTTT.

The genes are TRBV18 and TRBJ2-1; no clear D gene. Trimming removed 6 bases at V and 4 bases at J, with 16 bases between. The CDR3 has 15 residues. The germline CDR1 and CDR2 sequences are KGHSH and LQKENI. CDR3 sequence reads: CASSRVVMGYNEQFF. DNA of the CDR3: TGTGCCAGCTCCCGAGTGGTTATGGGGTACAATGAGCAGTTCTTC. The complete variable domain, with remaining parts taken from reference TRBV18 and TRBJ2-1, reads NAGVMQNPRHLVRRRGQEARLRCSPMKGHSHVYWYRQLPEEGLKFMVYLQKENIIDESGMPKERFSAEFPKEGPSILRIQQVVRGDSAAYFCASSRVVMGYNEQFFGPGTRLTVL.

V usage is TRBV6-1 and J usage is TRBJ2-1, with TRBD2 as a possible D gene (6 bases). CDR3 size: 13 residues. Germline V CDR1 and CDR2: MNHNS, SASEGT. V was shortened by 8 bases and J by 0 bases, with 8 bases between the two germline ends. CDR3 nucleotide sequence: TGTGCCAGCCCCGGGGGCTCCTACAATGAGCAGTTCTTC. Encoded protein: CASPGGSYNEQFF.

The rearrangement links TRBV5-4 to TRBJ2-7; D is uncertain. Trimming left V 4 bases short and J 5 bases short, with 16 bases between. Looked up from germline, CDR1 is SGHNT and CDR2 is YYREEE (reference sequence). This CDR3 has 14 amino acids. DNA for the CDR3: TGTGCCAGCAGCCCTGATACGCCCTTGGACGAGCAGTACTTC. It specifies CASSPDTPLDEQYF.

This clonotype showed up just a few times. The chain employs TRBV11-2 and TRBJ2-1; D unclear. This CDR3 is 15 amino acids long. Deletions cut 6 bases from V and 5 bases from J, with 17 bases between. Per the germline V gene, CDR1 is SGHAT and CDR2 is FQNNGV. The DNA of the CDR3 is TGTGCCAGCAGTTATGACTTCATGGGGAACAATGAGCAGTTCTTC. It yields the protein CASSYDFMGNNEQFF.

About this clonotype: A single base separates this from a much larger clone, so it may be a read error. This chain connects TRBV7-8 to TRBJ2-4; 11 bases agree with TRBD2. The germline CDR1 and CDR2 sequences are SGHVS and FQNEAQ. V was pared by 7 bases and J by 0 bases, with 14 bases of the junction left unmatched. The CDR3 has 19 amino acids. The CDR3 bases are TGTGCCAGCAACCCTCTAGCGGGGGGCTCCCTCTTAGCCAAAAACATTCAGTACTTC. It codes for CASNPLAGGSLLAKNIQYF.

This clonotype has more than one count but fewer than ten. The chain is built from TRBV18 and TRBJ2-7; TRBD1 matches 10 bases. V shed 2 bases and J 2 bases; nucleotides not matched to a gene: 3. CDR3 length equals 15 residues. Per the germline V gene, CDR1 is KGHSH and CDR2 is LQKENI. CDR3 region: CASSPEDRGAYEQYF. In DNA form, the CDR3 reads TGTGCCAGCTCACCAGAGGACAGGGGGGCCTACGAGCAGTACTTC.

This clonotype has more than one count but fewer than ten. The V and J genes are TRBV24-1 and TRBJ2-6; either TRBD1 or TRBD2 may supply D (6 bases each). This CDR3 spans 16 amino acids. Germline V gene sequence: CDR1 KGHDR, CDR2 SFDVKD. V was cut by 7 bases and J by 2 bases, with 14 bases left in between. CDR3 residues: CATSSGGGPGANVLTF. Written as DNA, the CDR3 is TGTGCCACCAGCAGTGGAGGGGGACCTGGGGCCAACGTCCTGACTTTC.

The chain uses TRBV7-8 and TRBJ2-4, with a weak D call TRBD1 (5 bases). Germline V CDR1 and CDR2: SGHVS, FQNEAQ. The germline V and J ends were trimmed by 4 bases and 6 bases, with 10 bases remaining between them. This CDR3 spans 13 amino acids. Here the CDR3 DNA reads TGTGCCAGCAGCTCGCCCCAGGGAAACATTCAGTACTTC. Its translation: CASSSPQGNIQYF.